The following is a T cell receptor (beta chain) sequence with its context. Its antigen remains unknown. This specimen comes from a study of identical twins. Losses at the gene ends were 4 bases for V and 5 bases for J; bases not matched to a gene: 7. The germline CDR1 and CDR2 sequences are DFQATT and SNEGSKA (reference sequence). This CDR3 has 13 amino acids. General observations from the study: Weaker excess twin sharing was observed in beta out-of-frame sequences. Insertions were fewer in abundant cord blood beta clonotypes, whereas memory repertoires showed none of this pattern.

Template switching added a universal primer site; cDNA carried unique molecular identifiers. TCRdb reanalysed the 5' RACE reads using MiXCR and keeps one entry per CDR3 protein. Altogether fewer than 650,000 distinct CDR3 sequences are present, 7.5% to 10% being singletons, with the ten largest covering around 3.2%. These data also featured in a second study, about yellow fever vaccine responses in identical twins.

This receptor was obtained from a young woman in good health. Sequenced: PBMCs. The chain has TRBV20-1 and TRBJ2-7, with TRBD2 matching 8 bases. The CDR3 nucleotides read TGCAGTGCTATGATAGCGGGAAACAACGAGCAGTACTTC. Residues: CSAMIAGNNEQYF.